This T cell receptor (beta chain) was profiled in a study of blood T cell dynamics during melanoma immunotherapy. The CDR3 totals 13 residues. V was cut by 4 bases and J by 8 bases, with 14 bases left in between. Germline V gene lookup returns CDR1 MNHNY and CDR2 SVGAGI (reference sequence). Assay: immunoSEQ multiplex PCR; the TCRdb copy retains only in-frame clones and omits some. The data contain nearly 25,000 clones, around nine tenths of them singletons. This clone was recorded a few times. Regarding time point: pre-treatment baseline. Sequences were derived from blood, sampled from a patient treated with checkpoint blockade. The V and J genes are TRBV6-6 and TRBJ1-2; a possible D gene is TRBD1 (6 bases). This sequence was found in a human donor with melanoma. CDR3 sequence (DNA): TGTGCCAGCAGTTCTACAGGGCCGGTCGGCTACACCTTC. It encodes CASSSTGPVGYTF.